Listed below are T cell receptor beta chains from one sample, sequenced in a study of CD8+CD57+ T cells in acquired aplastic anemia. In TCRdb, the reads were re-called with MiXCR into one record per CDR3 protein. Among some 170,000 distinct CDR3 sequences, around 60% were seen once, and the ten largest hold about two fifths. What was sequenced was sorted CD4+, CD8+, or CD8+CD57+ T cells (not recorded which) from PBMCs. These receptors were obtained from a human donor with aplastic anemia. Each CDR3 is given with its conserved first and last residue. The D gene is left open where the match is weak. Size values are once, few and many counts, or a class for expanded clones, and some rows have none.

j_call d_call v_call clone_size cdr3_aa cdr3_nt
TRBJ2-3 TRBD1 TRBV7-9 - CASSAGTGVYADTQYF TGTGCCAGCTCGGCCGGGACAGGGGTTTATGCAGATACGCAGTATTTT
TRBJ2-5 - TRBV7-9 few CASSLGGLAKETQYF TGTGCCAGCAGCTTAGGGGGACTTGCTAAGGAGACCCAGTACTTC
TRBJ2-2 TRBD1 TRBV25-1 - CASSEEGQGYTGELFF TGTGCCAGCAGTGAAGAGGGACAGGGGTACACCGGGGAGCTGTTTTTT
TRBJ1-1 - TRBV14 - CASSQEEGLKAFF TGTGCCAGCAGCCAAGAGGAGGGGCTCAAGGCTTTCTTT
TRBJ2-1 - TRBV7-2 few CASSLLRGNEQFF TGTGCCAGCAGCTTACTCCGGGGCAATGAGCAGTTCTTC
TRBJ2-3 - TRBV29-1 - CSGRGGTDTQYF TGCAGCGGGCGGGGCGGCACAGATACGCAGTATTTT
TRBJ2-1 TRBD2 TRBV20-1 few CSARVIGRGDVNEQFF TGCAGTGCTAGAGTCATCGGGCGGGGGGACGTCAATGAGCAGTTCTTC
TRBJ2-1 TRBD2 TRBV19 - CASGMGSGGSSYNEQFF TGTGCCAGTGGTATGGGTAGCGGGGGGAGCTCCTACAATGAGCAGTTCTTC
TRBJ2-7 - TRBV7-2 - CASSRGVNLEQYF TGTGCCAGCAGTCGCGGGGTCAATCTCGAGCAGTACTTC
TRBJ1-4 - TRBV2 - CASPRLGGEEIAKLFF TGTGCCAGTCCCAGGTTGGGGGGCGAGGAAATTGCAAAACTGTTTTTT
TRBJ1-3 TRBD1 TRBV4-2 few CASSQEGQVAGNTIYF TGTGCCAGCAGCCAAGAGGGACAGGTGGCCGGAAACACCATATATTTT